This TCR beta chain emerged from a study of spatial heterogeneity in lung cancer. TCRdb re-called the 5' RACE reads with MiXCR, one entry per CDR3 protein. The sample holds some 85,000 distinct CDR3 sequences, approximately 21% seen once. Germline V gene data show CDR1 as SGHRS and CDR2 as YFSETQ. CDR3 length: 12 residues. Sample time point: sample taken at primary tumor resection. Material for sequencing was whole RNA from tumor, nontumor lung or frozen PBMC, left unsorted. The source was PBMCs, collected at surgery. This receptor was identified in a male donor with early-stage non-small cell lung cancer. The chain employs TRBV5-1 and TRBJ2-7; the D gene could be TRBD1 or TRBD2 (5 bases each). This CDR3 reads CASSFSRRGPPV. Here the CDR3 DNA reads TGCGCCAGCAGCTTTAGCCGCCGGGGCCCTCCCGTC.